One T cell receptor (beta chain) is described in this entry. Its target is unknown. Expressed TCRB transcripts were sequenced because the isolated RNA had all been reverse transcribed beforehand. Assay: immunoSEQ multiplex PCR; the TCRdb copy retains only in-frame clones and omits some. The sample has hundreds of thousands of clones, 13% seen once. In total, each donor contributed a single heparinised blood draw that averaged about 120 mL. CD4+ naive, central memory, regulatory and stem cell-like memory cells were sorted via CD45RO/CCR7/CD25/CD127/CD95/CD27. This CDR3 region has 13 residues. Trimming left V 4 bases short and J 4 bases short, with 9 bases between. Germline V gene lookup returns CDR1 SGHRS and CDR2 YFSETQ. The data were taken from a study of beta chain features in type 1 diabetes. Study-wide background: Investigators examined roughly 99,000,000 sorted cells across all samples. Study observations and caveats: TCRB CDR3s from Type 1 diabetes patients were moderately but significantly shorter in all four CD4+ subsets.

The source material was naive CD4+ T cells from blood. The receptor comes from a man aged 18 to 29 with type 1 diabetes. The V and J genes are TRBV5-1 and TRBJ1-5; D is undetermined. The CDR3 DNA is TGCGCCAGCAGCCAAGGTGATAATCAGCCCCAGCATTTT. Translating it yields CASSQGDNQPQHF.